This T cell receptor beta chain emerged from a study of blood T cell repertoires in COVID-19. Produced via immunoSEQ multiplex PCR; TCRdb's table is partial and in-frame only. Of about 250,000 clones in the sample, approximately 88% were seen once. This CDR3 comprises 16 residues. Germline V gene data show CDR1 as SGHTS and CDR2 as YDEGEE. V was clipped by 4 bases and J by 0 bases; unmatched bases: 8. Specimen: peripheral blood. This sequence was found in a woman aged 25 to 39 with COVID-19, enrolled during active disease. J is TRBJ2-7 and V is TRBV5-8; 9 bases are shared with TRBD2. CDR3 bases: TGTGCCAGCAGCCCGACTAGCGGTCAAAGCTCCTACGAGCAGTACGTC. It encodes CASSPTSGQSSYEQYV.